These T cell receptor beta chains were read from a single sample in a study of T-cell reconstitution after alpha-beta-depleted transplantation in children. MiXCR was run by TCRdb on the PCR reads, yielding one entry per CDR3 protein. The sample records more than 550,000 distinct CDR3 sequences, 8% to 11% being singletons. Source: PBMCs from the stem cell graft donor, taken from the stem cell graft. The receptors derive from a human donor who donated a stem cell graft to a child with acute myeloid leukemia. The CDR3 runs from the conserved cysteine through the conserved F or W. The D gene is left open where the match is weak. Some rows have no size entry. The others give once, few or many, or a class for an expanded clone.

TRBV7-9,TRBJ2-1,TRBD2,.,CASSSGLAGPTFNEQFF,TGTGCCAGCAGCTCGGGACTAGCGGGACCAACGTTCAATGAGCAGTTCTTC
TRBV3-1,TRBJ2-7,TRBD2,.,CASRSSGRSPGEQYF,TGTGCCAGCCGCTCTAGCGGGAGGTCCCCCGGGGAGCAGTACTTC
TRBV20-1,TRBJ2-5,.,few,CSARDWRKETQYF,TGCAGTGCTAGAGATTGGAGGAAAGAGACCCAGTACTTC
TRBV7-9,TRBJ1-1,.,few,CASSLGAARATEAFF,TGTGCCAGCAGCTTAGGGGCGGCCAGGGCCACTGAAGCTTTCTTT
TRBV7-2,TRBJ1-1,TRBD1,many,CASSSHRGGTEAFF,TGTGCCAGCAGCTCCCACAGGGGTGGCACTGAAGCTTTCTTT
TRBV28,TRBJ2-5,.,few,CASSFKGGGPQETQYF,TGTGCCAGCAGTTTTAAGGGGGGAGGGCCTCAAGAGACCCAGTACTTC
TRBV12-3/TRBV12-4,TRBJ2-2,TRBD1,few,CASTGTGPAGELFF,TGTGCCAGCACCGGGACAGGTCCAGCCGGGGAGCTGTTTTTT
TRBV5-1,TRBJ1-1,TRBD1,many,CASRTGGAHTEAFF,TGCGCCAGCCGGACAGGGGGCGCGCACACTGAAGCTTTCTTT
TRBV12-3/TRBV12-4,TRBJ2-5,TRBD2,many,CASSGLAGPQETQYF,TGTGCCAGCAGTGGACTAGCGGGTCCCCAAGAGACCCAGTACTTC
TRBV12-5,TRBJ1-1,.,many,CASGLVLGGAPEAFF,TGTGCTAGTGGTTTGGTATTGGGGGGAGCTCCGGAGGCTTTCTTT
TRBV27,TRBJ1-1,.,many,CASSPRMNTEAFF,TGTGCCAGCAGTCCCCGTATGAACACTGAAGCTTTCTTT
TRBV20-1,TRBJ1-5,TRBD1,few,CSARSLDRGRQSNQPQHF,TGCAGTGCTAGAAGTCTGGACAGGGGGCGTCAAAGCAATCAGCCCCAGCATTTT
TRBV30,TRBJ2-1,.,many,CAWMSESKQIEQFF,TGTGCCTGGATGAGTGAATCAAAGCAGATTGAGCAGTTCTTC
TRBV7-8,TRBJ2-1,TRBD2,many,CASSLTTSGRAEQFF,TGTGCCAGCAGCCTAACGACTAGCGGGAGGGCCGAGCAGTTCTTC
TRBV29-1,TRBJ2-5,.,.,CSVAWTPQGETQYF,TGCAGCGTTGCCTGGACTCCCCAGGGCGAGACCCAGTACTTC
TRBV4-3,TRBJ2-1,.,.,CASSQGSGTRYNEQFF,TGCGCCAGCAGCCAAGGCTCCGGGACTCGATACAATGAGCAGTTCTTC
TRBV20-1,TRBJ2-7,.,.,CSAPLRDYEQYF,TGCAGTGCTCCCCTGAGGGACTACGAGCAGTACTTC